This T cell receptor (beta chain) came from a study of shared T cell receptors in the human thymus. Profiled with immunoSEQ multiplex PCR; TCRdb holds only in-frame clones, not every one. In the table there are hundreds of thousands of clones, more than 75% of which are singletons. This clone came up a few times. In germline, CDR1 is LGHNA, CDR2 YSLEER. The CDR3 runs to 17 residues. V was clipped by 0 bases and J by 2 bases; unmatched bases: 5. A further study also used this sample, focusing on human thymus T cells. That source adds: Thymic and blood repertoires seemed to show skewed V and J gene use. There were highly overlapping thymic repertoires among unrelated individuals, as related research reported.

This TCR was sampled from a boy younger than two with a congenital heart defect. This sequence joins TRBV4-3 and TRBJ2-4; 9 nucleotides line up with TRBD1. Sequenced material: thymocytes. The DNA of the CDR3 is TGCGCCAGCAGCCAAGACCCAGGACAGGGGTCCAAAAACATTCAGTACTTC. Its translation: CASSQDPGQGSKNIQYF.